This entry concerns a single T cell receptor beta chain. One end of the junction is discordant with germline, which a read error may explain. Libraries were prepared by immunoSEQ multiplex PCR; TCRdb keeps only in-frame clonotypes and omits some of them. The sample records 200,000 to 300,000 clones, about 87% being singletons. The data are from a study of blood T cell repertoires in COVID-19. This CDR3 comprises 15 residues. The germline gives CDR1 LNHDA, CDR2 SQIVND (reference sequence). The sequenced material came from PBMCs or T cells enriched from blood (not recorded which). The chain carries TRBV19 and TRBJ1-6, with 10 nucleotides matching TRBD1. This TCR derives from a woman aged 40 to 50 with acute COVID-19. CDR3 residues: CASSLDRGLYSPLHF. The CDR3 region has the DNA TGTGCCAGTAGTTTAGACAGGGGGCTATATTCACCCCTCCACTTT.